One sample yielded the 32 T cell receptor beta chains listed below, sequenced in a study of cytomegalovirus exposure and HLA in healthy donors. TCRdb keeps only in-frame clones here, not all; method: immunoSEQ multiplex PCR. The table lists more than 85,000 clones, 88% of them singletons, with 2% to 2.5% in the top ten. What was sequenced was PBMCs. The receptors were gathered from a woman aged 18 to 35 in good health and CMV-seronegative.

The chain links TRBV27 to TRBJ2-7; D possibly corresponds to TRBD1 (6 bases). CDR1 is MNHEY and CDR2 is SMNVEV in the germline V gene (reference sequence). The V end lost 2 bases, the J end lost 2 bases, and 10 bases lay between the germline ends. This CDR3 has 14 amino acids. The CDR3 DNA reads TGTGCCAGCAGTTTAGGGACACGAACCTACGAGCAGTACTTC. Translating it yields CASSLGTRTYEQYF.

The chain combines TRBV6-5 with TRBJ1-1; weak D call: TRBD1 (5 bases). Germline CDR1 reads MNHEY; CDR2 reads SVGAGI. V shed 7 bases and J shed 1 base, with 10 bases lying between them. The CDR3 loop spans 13 amino acids. The CDR3 spells CASTTGGNTEAFF. The DNA of the CDR3 is TGTGCCAGCACCACCGGGGGGAACACTGAAGCTTTCTTT.

The chain recombines TRBV18 with TRBJ1-2; 7 bases fit TRBD1. CDR3 length: 16 residues. Losses at the gene ends were 3 bases for V and 5 bases for J; bases not matched to a gene: 12. In germline, CDR1 is KGHSH, CDR2 LQKENI. Here the CDR3 reads CASSPSRQGERYGYTF. Written as DNA, the CDR3 is TGTGCCAGCTCACCCTCTAGACAGGGCGAGAGGTATGGCTACACCTTC.

V gene TRBV18 combines with J gene TRBJ2-6; 8 nucleotides line up with TRBD1. Trimming cost V 6 bases and J 0 bases; bases outside gene matches: 7. Germline CDR1 is KGHSH and CDR2 is LQKENI. There are 17 residues in the CDR3. CDR3 region: CASSLRQGNSGANVLTF. CDR3 sequence (DNA): TGTGCCAGCTCGCTTAGACAGGGGAACTCTGGGGCCAACGTCCTGACTTTC.

The V gene is TRBV30, the J gene TRBJ1-1; a weak D match, TRBD1 (5 bases). The germline CDR1 and CDR2 sequences are GTSNPN and SVGIG (reference sequence). V gave up 0 bases and J gave up 8 bases, with 13 bases separating them. The CDR3 is 13 amino acids. The CDR3 nucleotides are TGTGCCTGGAGTGTACAAGGGGCAGGAGAAGCTTTCTTT. Amino acid sequence: CAWSVQGAGEAFF.

In the case of this clone: Within the sample, other DNA sequences also encode this same CDR3. The CDR3 region has the DNA TGCGCCAGCAGCCAAGAGGGCGGGGCCTACGAGCAGTACTTC. It is translated as CASSQEGGAYEQYF. The chain carries TRBV4-3 and TRBJ2-7, with a tentative D call TRBD2 (6 bases). The V and J ends lost 0 bases and 2 bases respectively, with 8 bases between them. The CDR3 totals 14 residues. CDR1 LGHNA and CDR2 YSLEER come from the germline V gene.

The J gene is TRBJ2-7, the V gene TRBV2; no firm D call. This CDR3 is 13 amino acids long. CDR1 SNHLY and CDR2 FYNNEI come from the germline V gene. Between the trimmed V and J ends, which lost 10 bases and 1 base, there was a span of 14 bases. The CDR3 region has the DNA TGTGCCACCCAGCCGGGTTTATCCTACGAGCAGTACTTC. This sequence encodes CATQPGLSYEQYF.

The gene calls are TRBV29-1 and TRBJ2-3; 12 bases fit TRBD2. In germline, CDR1 is SQVTM, CDR2 ANQGSEA. The CDR3 is 14 amino acids. The CDR3 here is CSSRLAGVADTQYF. The CDR3 DNA follows: TGCAGTTCTCGACTAGCGGGAGTAGCAGATACGCAGTATTTT.

The chain links TRBV13 to TRBJ1-4; D not resolved. Trimming cost V 5 bases and J 2 bases, with 9 bases left between them. CDR3 length: 14 residues. CDR1 is PRHDT and CDR2 is FYEKMQ in the germline V gene (reference sequence). The CDR3 sequence is CASSAGRTNEKLFF. Here the CDR3 DNA reads TGTGCCAGCAGCGCTGGGAGGACTAATGAAAAACTGTTTTTT.

This sequence joins TRBV28 and TRBJ1-1; D perhaps matches TRBD1 (6 bases). Per germline, CDR1 MDHEN and CDR2 SYDVKM. V shed 5 bases and J shed 2 bases, with 18 bases lying between them. The CDR3 runs 16 residues. The chain's CDR3 is CASSPLRGGFNTEAFF. The CDR3 DNA reads as TGTGCCAGCAGTCCCTTGAGGGGGGGGTTCAACACTGAAGCTTTCTTT.

This clone was counted a few times. This chain uses TRBV30 with TRBJ1-2; tentative D call: TRBD1 (6 bases). The CDR3 contains 15 residues. Trimming left V 2 bases short and J 2 bases short, with 15 bases between. CDR1 is GTSNPN, CDR2 SVGIG, per germline (reference sequence). CDR3 DNA sequence: TGTGCCTGGAGTAACCCTCGGACAGTAAACTATGGCTACACCTTC. Its protein product is CAWSNPRTVNYGYTF.

The chain carries TRBV28 and TRBJ2-2, with 14 bases that match TRBD2. This CDR3 comprises 19 residues. CDR1 is MDHEN, CDR2 SYDVKM, per germline. J gave up 1 base and V 4 bases, and 8 bases lay outside the gene matches. CDR3 sequence (DNA): TGTGCCAGCAGTTCCCTAGGACTAGCGGGGGGTAAGAACACCGGGGAGCTGTTTTTT. Protein product: CASSSLGLAGGKNTGELFF.

CDR3 sequence (DNA): TGCGCCAGCAGCCAAGTTTCGGGCTGGGGGGGGGAGTACACCGGGGAGCTGTTTTTT. Its translation is CASSQVSGWGGEYTGELFF. The V gene is TRBV4-3, the J gene TRBJ2-2, with 7 bases fitting TRBD2. Germline CDR1 LGHNA, CDR2 YSLEER. The CDR3 is made up of 19 amino acids. Germline trimming cut 1 base from V and 3 bases from J; bases unmatched to any gene: 14.

This chain links TRBV19 with TRBJ1-2; D not certain. V shed 4 bases and J shed 4 bases, with 7 bases lying between them. This CDR3 has 12 amino acids. Germline V gives CDR1 LNHDA, CDR2 SQIVND (reference sequence). CDR3 in DNA: TGTGCCAGTAGTACAGGAGGCTATGGCTACACCTTC. Amino acid sequence: CASSTGGYGYTF.

The J gene is TRBJ1-1, the V gene TRBV9, with D possibly matching TRBD1 (5 bases). V lost 3 bases and J lost 2, with 11 bases in between. Germline assignment: CDR1 SGDLS and CDR2 YYNGEE. There are 14 residues in the CDR3. The CDR3, as DNA: TGTGCCAGCAGCGCGACAGAATCCAACACTGAAGCTTTCTTT. Translation gives CASSATESNTEAFF.

This clone was recorded only once. This chain joins TRBV6-1 and TRBJ2-7; 7 bases are a match to TRBD2. CDR1 MNHNS and CDR2 SASEGT come from the germline V gene. This CDR3 comprises 13 residues. The J segment lost 3 bases and the V segment lost 5 bases, leaving 4 bases of the junction unmatched. The CDR3, as DNA: TGTGCCAGCAGTTTCGGGGGGTACTACGAGCAGTACTTC. It encodes CASSFGGYYEQYF.

This clone showed up just once. The V and J genes are TRBV27 and TRBJ1-2; possible D gene TRBD1, 6 bases. The CDR3 is 16 residues long. The V and J ends lost 2 bases and 8 bases respectively, with 21 bases between them. From germline, CDR1 is MNHEY and CDR2 SMNVEV (reference sequence). The CDR3 DNA sequence: TGTGCCAGCAGTTTAGACAGCCGCGGGCAGGGGTCCGGCTACACCTTC. Translating it yields CASSLDSRGQGSGYTF.

The table lists this clone with a count of one. The chain carries TRBV5-4 and TRBJ1-2; 9 bases match TRBD1. J gave up 5 bases and V 0 bases, and 5 bases lay outside the gene matches. The CDR3 has 15 amino acids. Germline CDR1 reads SGHNT; CDR2 reads YYREEE (reference sequence). In nucleotides, the CDR3 is TGTGCCAGCAGCTTGGGGGGGACAGGGATTTATGGCTACACCTTC. This sequence encodes CASSLGGTGIYGYTF.

The V gene is TRBV18, the J gene TRBJ2-5; possible D gene TRBD2, 5 bases. CDR1 is KGHSH and CDR2 is LQKENI in the germline V gene. V lost 6 bases to trimming and J lost 4 bases, with 15 bases between them. CDR3 length: 14 amino acids. This CDR3 reads CASSPTTRAETQYF. The CDR3 nucleotides are TGTGCCAGCTCGCCGACTACCCGGGCAGAGACCCAGTACTTC. Complete variable domain (other parts from reference TRBV18 and TRBJ2-5): NAGVMQNPRHLVRRRGQEARLRCSPMKGHSHVYWYRQLPEEGLKFMVYLQKENIIDESGMPKERFSAEFPKEGPSILRIQQVVRGDSAAYFCASSPTTRAETQYFGPGTRLLVL.

The chain links TRBV27 to TRBJ2-1, with D perhaps matching TRBD1 (5 bases). V was shortened by 8 bases and J by 1 base, with 15 bases between the two germline ends. The CDR3 spans 15 residues. Germline V gene sequence: CDR1 MNHEY, CDR2 SMNVEV (reference sequence). This chain's CDR3 is CASGVQGASYNEQFF. The CDR3 DNA reads as TGTGCCAGCGGGGTTCAGGGCGCATCCTACAATGAGCAGTTCTTC.

The V call is TRBV6-5, the J call TRBJ1-6; 7 positions agree with TRBD1. This CDR3 contains 14 residues. CDR1 is MNHEY, CDR2 SVGAGI, per germline. Trimming took 9 bases from V and 8 from J; bases not matched to a gene: 10. The CDR3 reads CASKPGTVHSPLHF. CDR3 nucleotide sequence: TGTGCCAGTAAACCCGGGACAGTTCATTCACCCCTCCACTTT.

The chain links TRBV6-6 to TRBJ2-1, with TRBD1 matching over 10 bases. The CDR3 length is 16 residues. With V trimmed by 2 bases and J by 8 bases, 9 bases remained unmatched. The germline CDR1 and CDR2 sequences are MNHNY and SVGAGI (reference sequence). Written as DNA, the CDR3 is TGTGCCAGCAGTTACGGAACCGGGACAGGGGAGGATGAGCAGTTCTTC. Its protein is CASSYGTGTGEDEQFF.

The chain links TRBV9 to TRBJ1-3; no reliable D call. Germline V gene sequence: CDR1 SGDLS, CDR2 YYNGEE. With 1 base removed from V and 4 bases from J, the gap between germline ends came to 6 bases. The CDR3 length is 13 residues. The CDR3 DNA sequence: TGTGCCAGCAGCGTACCGGGGGGAAACACCATATATTTT. Translation gives CASSVPGGNTIYF.

V and J are TRBV9 and TRBJ2-2; 12 nucleotides match TRBD2. Per the germline V gene, CDR1 is SGDLS and CDR2 is YYNGEE. The CDR3 contains 20 residues. The V segment lost 0 bases and the J segment 1 base; nucleotides outside the gene matches: 10. The CDR3 DNA is TGTGCCAGCAGCGTAGCGGATACTAGCGGGAGGTGGGGGAACACCGGGGAGCTGTTTTTT. As protein: CASSVADTSGRWGNTGELFF.

The chain couples TRBV11-2 to TRBJ2-2, with D tentatively TRBD2 (5 bases). The V end lost 8 bases, the J end lost 5 bases, and 18 bases lay between the germline ends. The germline gives CDR1 SGHAT, CDR2 FQNNGV. CDR3 length: 15 amino acids. DNA for the CDR3: TGTGCCAGCTCGCGTCCGAGGGTAACTACCGGGGAGCTGTTTTTT. Its protein is CASSRPRVTTGELFF. Looking up the rest from reference TRBV11-2 and TRBJ2-2 gives the full variable domain: EAGVAQSPRYKIIEKRQSVAFWCNPISGHATLYWYQQILGQGPKLLIQFQNNGVVDDSQLPKDRFSAERLKGVDSTLKIQPAKLEDSAVYLCASSRPRVTTGELFFGEGSRLTVL.

The gene calls are TRBV7-9 and TRBJ1-5; TRBD1 agrees at 9 bases. Germline lookup yields CDR1 SEHNR and CDR2 FQNEAQ (reference sequence). This CDR3 comprises 17 residues. V was pared by 4 bases and J by 5 bases, with 12 bases of the junction left unmatched. The CDR3 spells CASSSGTGSLQDQPQHF. CDR3 coding DNA: TGTGCCAGCAGCTCCGGGACAGGGAGTCTTCAGGATCAGCCCCAGCATTTT.

Details on this clone: The identical CDR3 is also encoded by other nucleotide sequences in the sample. The chain recombines TRBV18 with TRBJ1-1, with a tentative D call TRBD1 (5 bases). Trimming took off 4 bases at V and 2 bases at J, with 8 bases between the two ends. CDR3 length equals 13 residues. Germline CDR1 reads KGHSH; CDR2 reads LQKENI. The CDR3 loop is CASSRDSNTEAFF. CDR3 bases: TGTGCCAGCTCACGAGACAGCAACACTGAAGCTTTCTTT.

V gene TRBV28 combines with J gene TRBJ2-1; 9 nucleotides line up with TRBD2. Unmatched junction bases numbered 5, after V lost 5 bases and J lost 3 bases. Germline V gives CDR1 MDHEN, CDR2 SYDVKM. CDR3 size: 15 residues. The CDR3 spells CASSLAGTLYNEQFF. CDR3 DNA sequence: TGTGCCAGCAGTCTAGCGGGGACCCTCTACAATGAGCAGTTCTTC.

The chain recombines TRBV6-5 with TRBJ1-4; D ambiguous. Trimming left V 2 bases short and J 4 bases short, with 11 bases between. There are 15 residues in the CDR3. Germline CDR1 MNHEY, CDR2 SVGAGI. CDR3 region: CASSYQGEVNEKLFF. The CDR3 DNA is TGTGCCAGCAGTTACCAAGGAGAAGTTAATGAAAAACTGTTTTTT.

Only one count was recorded for this clone. The V call is TRBV19, the J call TRBJ2-5, with D possibly matching TRBD2 (6 bases). Trimming stripped 3 bases from V and 5 bases from J, with 16 bases between. Germline loops: CDR1 LNHDA, CDR2 SQIVND (reference sequence). The CDR3 runs 15 residues. CDR3 protein: CASSMVIGGAETQYF. The CDR3 DNA sequence: TGTGCCAGTAGTATGGTGATCGGAGGGGCTGAGACCCAGTACTTC.

The chain employs TRBV6-6 and TRBJ1-4; no clear D. Germline values: CDR1 MNHNY, CDR2 SVGAGI (reference sequence). V lost 8 bases and J 0 bases, leaving 4 bases between the germline ends. The CDR3 has 12 residues. The CDR3 DNA is TGTGCCAGCCGGGCAACTAATGAAAAACTGTTTTTT. It translates to CASRATNEKLFF.

The rearrangement joins TRBV6-5 to TRBJ1-5; D remains ambiguous. This CDR3 has 13 residues. Germline assignment: CDR1 MNHEY and CDR2 SVGAGI. Trimming cost V 4 bases and J 5 bases, with 9 bases left between them. The DNA of the CDR3 is TGTGCCAGCAGTTGGGGAGGCCATCAGCCCCAGCATTTT. Encoded protein: CASSWGGHQPQHF.